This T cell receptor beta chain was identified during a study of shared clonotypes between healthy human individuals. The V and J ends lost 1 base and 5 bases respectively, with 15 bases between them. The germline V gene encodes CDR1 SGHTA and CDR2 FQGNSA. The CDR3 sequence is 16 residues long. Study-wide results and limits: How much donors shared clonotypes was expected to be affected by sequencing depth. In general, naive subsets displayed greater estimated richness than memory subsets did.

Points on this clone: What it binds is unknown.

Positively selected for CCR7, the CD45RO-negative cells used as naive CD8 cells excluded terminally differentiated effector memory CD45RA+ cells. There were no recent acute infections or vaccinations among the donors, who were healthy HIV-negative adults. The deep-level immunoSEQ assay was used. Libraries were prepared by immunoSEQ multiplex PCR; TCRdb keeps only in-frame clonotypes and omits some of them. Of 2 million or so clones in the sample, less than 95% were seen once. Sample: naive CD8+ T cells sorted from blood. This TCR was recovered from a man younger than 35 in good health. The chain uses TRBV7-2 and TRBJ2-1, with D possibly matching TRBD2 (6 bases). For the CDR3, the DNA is TGTGCCAGCAGCTTAGGAATCGGGAGTGTCGACAATGAGCAGTTCTTC. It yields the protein CASSLGIGSVDNEQFF.